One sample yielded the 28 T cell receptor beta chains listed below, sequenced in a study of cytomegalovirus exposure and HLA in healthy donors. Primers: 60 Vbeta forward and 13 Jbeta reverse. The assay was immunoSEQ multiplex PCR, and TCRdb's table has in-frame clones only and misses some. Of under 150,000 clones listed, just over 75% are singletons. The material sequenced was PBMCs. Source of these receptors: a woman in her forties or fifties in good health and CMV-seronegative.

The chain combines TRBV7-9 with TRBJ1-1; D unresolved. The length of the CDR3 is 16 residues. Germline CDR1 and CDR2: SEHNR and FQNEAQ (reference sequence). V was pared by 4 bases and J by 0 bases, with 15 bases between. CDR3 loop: CASSSVGRTMNTEAFF. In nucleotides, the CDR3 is TGTGCCAGCAGCTCGGTGGGGAGAACCATGAACACTGAAGCTTTCTTT.

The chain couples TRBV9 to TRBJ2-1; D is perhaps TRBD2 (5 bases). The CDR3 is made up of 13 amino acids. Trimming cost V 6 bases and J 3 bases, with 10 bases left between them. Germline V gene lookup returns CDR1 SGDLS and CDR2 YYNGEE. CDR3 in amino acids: CASNEGLYNEQFF. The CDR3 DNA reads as TGTGCCAGCAACGAGGGCCTCTACAATGAGCAGTTCTTC.

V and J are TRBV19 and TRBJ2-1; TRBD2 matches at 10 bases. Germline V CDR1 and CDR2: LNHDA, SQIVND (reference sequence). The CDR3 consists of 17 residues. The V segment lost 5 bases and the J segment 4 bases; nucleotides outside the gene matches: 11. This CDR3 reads CASSALAGVEKYNEQFF. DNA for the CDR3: TGTGCCAGTAGTGCCCTAGCGGGAGTGGAAAAATACAATGAGCAGTTCTTC.

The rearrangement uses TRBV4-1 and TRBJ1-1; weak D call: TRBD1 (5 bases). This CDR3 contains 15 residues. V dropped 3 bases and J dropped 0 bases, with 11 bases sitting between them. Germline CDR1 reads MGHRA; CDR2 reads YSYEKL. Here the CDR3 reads CASSQIGGMNTEAFF. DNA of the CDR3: TGCGCCAGCAGCCAGATTGGGGGGATGAACACTGAAGCTTTCTTT.

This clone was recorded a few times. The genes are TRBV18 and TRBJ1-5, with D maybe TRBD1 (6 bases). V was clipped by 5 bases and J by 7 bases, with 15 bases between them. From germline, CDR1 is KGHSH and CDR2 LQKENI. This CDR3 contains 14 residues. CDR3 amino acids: CASSALGGEQPQHF. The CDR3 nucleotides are TGTGCCAGCTCAGCCCTAGGGGGTGAACAGCCCCAGCATTTT. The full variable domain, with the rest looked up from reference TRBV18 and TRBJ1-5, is NAGVMQNPRHLVRRRGQEARLRCSPMKGHSHVYWYRQLPEEGLKFMVYLQKENIIDESGMPKERFSAEFPKEGPSILRIQQVVRGDSAAYFCASSALGGEQPQHFGDGTRLSIL.

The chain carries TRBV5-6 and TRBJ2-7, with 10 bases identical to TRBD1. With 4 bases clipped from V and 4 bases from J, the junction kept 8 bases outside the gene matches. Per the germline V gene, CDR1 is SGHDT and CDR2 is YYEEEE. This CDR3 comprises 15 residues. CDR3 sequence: CASSTGTGALYEQYF. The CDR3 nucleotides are TGTGCCAGCAGCACAGGGACAGGGGCCTTGTACGAGCAGTACTTC.

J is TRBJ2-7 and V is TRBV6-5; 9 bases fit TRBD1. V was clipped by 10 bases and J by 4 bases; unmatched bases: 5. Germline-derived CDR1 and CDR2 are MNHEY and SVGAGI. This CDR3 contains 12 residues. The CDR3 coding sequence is TGTGCCACAGGACAGGGGCCTTACGAGCAGTACGTC. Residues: CATGQGPYEQYV.

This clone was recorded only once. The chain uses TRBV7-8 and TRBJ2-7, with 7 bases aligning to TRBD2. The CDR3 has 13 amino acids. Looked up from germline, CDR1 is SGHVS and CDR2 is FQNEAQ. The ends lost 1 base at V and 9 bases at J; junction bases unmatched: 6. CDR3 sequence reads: CASSLGGRDGQYF. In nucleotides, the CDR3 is TGTGCCAGCAGCTTAGGCGGGAGAGACGGGCAGTACTTC.

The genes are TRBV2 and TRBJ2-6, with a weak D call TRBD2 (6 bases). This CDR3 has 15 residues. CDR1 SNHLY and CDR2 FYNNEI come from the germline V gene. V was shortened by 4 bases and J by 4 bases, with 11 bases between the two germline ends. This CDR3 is CASSVAEPGANVLTF. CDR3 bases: TGTGCCAGCAGTGTAGCGGAGCCCGGGGCCAACGTCCTGACTTTC.

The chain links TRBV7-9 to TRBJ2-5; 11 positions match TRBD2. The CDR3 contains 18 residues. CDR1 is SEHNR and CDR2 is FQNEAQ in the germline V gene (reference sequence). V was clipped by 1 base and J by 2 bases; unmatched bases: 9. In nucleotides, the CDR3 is TGTGCCAGCAGCTTAGTAATAGGGCTAGCGGGAGGTCAAGAGACCCAGTACTTC. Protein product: CASSLVIGLAGGQETQYF. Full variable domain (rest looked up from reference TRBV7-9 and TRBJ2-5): DTGVSQNPRHKITKRGQNVTFRCDPISEHNRLYWYRQTLGQGPEFLTYFQNEAQLEKSRLLSDRFSAERPKGSFSTLEIQRTEQGDSAMYLCASSLVIGLAGGQETQYFGPGTRLLVL.

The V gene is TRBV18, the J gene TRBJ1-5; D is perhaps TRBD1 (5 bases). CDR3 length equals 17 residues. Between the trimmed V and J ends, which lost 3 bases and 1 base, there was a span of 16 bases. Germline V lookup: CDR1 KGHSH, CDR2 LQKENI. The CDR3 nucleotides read TGTGCCAGCTCACCCCAGAAGGCAGGGCCGAGCAATCAGCCCCAGCATTTT. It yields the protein CASSPQKAGPSNQPQHF. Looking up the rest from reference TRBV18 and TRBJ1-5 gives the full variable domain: NAGVMQNPRHLVRRRGQEARLRCSPMKGHSHVYWYRQLPEEGLKFMVYLQKENIIDESGMPKERFSAEFPKEGPSILRIQQVVRGDSAAYFCASSPQKAGPSNQPQHFGDGTRLSIL.

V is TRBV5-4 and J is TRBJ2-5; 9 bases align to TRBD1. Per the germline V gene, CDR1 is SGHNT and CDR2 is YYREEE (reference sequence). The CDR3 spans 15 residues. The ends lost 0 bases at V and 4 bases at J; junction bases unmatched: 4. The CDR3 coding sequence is TGTGCCAGCAGCTTGGTACAGGGGGCCCGAGAGACCCAGTACTTC. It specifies CASSLVQGARETQYF. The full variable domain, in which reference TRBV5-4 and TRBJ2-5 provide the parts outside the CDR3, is ETGVTQSPTHLIKTRGQQVTLRCSSQSGHNTVSWYQQALGQGPQFIFQYYREEENGRGNFPPRFSGLQFPNYSSELNVNALELDDSALYLCASSLVQGARETQYFGPGTRLLVL.

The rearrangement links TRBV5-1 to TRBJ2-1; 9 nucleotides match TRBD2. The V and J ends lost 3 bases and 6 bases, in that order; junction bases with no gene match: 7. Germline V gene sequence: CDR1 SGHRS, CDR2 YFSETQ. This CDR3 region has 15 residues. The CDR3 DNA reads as TGCGCCAGCAGCTCGGGGAGCGGGAGGAGCAATGAGCAGTTCTTC. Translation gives CASSSGSGRSNEQFF.

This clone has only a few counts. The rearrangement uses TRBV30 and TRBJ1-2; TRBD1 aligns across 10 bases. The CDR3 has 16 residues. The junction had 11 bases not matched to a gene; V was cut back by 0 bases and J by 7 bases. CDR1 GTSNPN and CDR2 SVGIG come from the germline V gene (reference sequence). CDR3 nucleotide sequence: TGTGCCTGGAGTGTAGCCGGGACAGGGGTTCTCTCTGGCTACACCTTC. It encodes CAWSVAGTGVLSGYTF.

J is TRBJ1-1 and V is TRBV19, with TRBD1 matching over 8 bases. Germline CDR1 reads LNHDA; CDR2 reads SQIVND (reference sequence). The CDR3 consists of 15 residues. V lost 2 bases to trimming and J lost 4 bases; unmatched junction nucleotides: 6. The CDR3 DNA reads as TGTGCCAGTAGTATACAGGGGGCCTGGGGCACTGAAGCTTTCTTT. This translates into CASSIQGAWGTEAFF. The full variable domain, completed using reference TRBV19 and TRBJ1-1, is DGGITQSPKYLFRKEGQNVTLSCEQNLNHDAMYWYRQDPGQGLRLIYYSQIVNDFQKGDIAEGYSVSREKKESFPLTVTSAQKNPTAFYLCASSIQGAWGTEAFFGQGTRLTVV.

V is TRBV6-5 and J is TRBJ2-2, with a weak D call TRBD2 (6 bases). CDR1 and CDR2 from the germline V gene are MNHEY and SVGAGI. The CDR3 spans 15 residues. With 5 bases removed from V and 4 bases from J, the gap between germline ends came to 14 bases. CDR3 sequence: CASSLRPGGTGELFF. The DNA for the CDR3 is TGTGCCAGCAGTCTACGCCCCGGGGGCACCGGGGAGCTGTTTTTT.

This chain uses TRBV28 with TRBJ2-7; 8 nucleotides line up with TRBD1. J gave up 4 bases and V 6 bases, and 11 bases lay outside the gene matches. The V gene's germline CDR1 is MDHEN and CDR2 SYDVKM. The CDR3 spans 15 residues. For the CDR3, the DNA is TGTGCCAGCAGGGGGTCGGGACAGGAACTTTACGAGCAGTACTTC. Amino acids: CASRGSGQELYEQYF.

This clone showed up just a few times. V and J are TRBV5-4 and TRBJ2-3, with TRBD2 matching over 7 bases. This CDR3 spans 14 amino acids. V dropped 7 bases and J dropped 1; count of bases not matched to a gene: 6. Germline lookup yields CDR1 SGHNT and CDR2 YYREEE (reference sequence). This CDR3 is CASVSRGGTDTQYF. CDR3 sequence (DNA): TGTGCCAGCGTATCCCGGGGGGGCACAGATACGCAGTATTTT.

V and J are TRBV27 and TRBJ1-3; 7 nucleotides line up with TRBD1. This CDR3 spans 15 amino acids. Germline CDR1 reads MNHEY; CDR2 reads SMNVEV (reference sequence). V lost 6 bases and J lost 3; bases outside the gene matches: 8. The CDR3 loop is CASSPLTGLGNTIYF. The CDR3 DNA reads TGTGCCAGCAGCCCTCTGACAGGGCTTGGAAACACCATATATTTT.

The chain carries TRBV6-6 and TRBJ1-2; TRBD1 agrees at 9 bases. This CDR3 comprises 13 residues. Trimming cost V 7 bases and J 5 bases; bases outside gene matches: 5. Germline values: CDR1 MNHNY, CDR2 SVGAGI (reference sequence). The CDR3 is CASTQDRGYGYTF. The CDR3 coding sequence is TGTGCCAGCACCCAGGACAGGGGATATGGCTACACCTTC.

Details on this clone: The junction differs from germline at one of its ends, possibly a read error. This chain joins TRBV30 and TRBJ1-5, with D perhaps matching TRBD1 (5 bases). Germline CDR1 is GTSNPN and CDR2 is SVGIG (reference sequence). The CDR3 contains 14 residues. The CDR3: CAWSLGGLHQPQNF. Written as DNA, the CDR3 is TGTGCCTGGAGCCTGGGGGGACTACATCAGCCCCAGAATTTT.

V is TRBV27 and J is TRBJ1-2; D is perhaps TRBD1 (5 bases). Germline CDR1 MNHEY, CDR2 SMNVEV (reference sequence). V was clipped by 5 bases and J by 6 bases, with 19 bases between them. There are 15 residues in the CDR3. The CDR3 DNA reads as TGTGCCAGCAGTCTAGAACGTCAGGGAAGGAATGGCTACACCTTC. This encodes CASSLERQGRNGYTF.

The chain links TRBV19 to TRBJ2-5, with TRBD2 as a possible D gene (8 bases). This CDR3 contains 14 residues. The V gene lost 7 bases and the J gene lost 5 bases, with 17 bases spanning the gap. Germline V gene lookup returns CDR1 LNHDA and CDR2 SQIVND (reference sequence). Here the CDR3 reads CASMGTRGHETQYF. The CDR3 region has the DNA TGTGCCAGTATGGGGACTAGGGGGCATGAGACCCAGTACTTC.

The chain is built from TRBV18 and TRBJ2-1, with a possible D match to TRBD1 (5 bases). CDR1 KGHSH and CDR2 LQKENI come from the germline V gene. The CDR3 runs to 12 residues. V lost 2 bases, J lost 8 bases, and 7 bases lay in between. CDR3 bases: TGTGCCAGCTCACCAGAAGGGGATGAGCAGTTCTTC. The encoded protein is CASSPEGDEQFF.

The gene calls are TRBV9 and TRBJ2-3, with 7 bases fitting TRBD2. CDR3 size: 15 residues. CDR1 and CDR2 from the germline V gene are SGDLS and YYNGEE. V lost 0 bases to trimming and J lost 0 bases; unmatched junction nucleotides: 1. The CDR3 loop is CASSVETSSTDTQYF. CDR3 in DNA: TGTGCCAGCAGCGTAGAGACTAGCAGCACAGATACGCAGTATTTT.

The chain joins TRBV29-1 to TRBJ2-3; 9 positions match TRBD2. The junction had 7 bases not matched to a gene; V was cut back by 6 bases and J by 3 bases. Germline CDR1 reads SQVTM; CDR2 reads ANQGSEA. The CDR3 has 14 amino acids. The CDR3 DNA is TGCAGCGTGGCGGATAGCGGGAGTACAGATACGCAGTATTTT. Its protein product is CSVADSGSTDTQYF.

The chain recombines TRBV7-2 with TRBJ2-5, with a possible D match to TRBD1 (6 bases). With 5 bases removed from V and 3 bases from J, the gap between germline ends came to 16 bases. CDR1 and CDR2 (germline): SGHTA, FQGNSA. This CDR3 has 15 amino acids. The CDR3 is CASSPRTVQEETQYF. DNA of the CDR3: TGTGCCAGCAGCCCCAGGACAGTTCAAGAAGAGACCCAGTACTTC.

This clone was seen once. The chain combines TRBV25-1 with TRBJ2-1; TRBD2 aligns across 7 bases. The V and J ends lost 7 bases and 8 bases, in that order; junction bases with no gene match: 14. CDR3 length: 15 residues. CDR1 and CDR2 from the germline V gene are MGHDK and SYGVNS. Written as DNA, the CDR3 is TGTGCCAGCAATAGACGGGAGGATCTGGACGATGAGCAGTTCTTC. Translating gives CASNRREDLDDEQFF.